This T cell receptor beta chain was recorded in a study of blood T cell repertoires in COVID-19. On the study more broadly: The United States, Italy and Spain provided the acute and convalescent COVID-19 samples. The analysed material was cDNA or gDNA that came from T cells, B-cell-depleted T cells, or PBMCs.

Only in-frame clones appear in the TCRdb table, and some are missing; sequencing was by immunoSEQ multiplex PCR. The sample yields about 95,000 clones, around 81% seen once. The CDR3 covers 15 residues. Between the trimmed V and J ends, which lost 4 bases and 4 bases, there was a span of 14 bases. The germline V gene encodes CDR1 MNHEY and CDR2 SVGAGI. In Seattle, patients joined the study during active infection and were tracked longitudinally. The sequenced sample consisted of peripheral blood. The sequence derives from an elderly man with COVID-19, enrolled during active disease. The chain has TRBV6-5 and TRBJ1-5; a possible D gene is TRBD1 (5 bases). The CDR3 reads CASSLSGQGNQPQHF. In nucleotides, the CDR3 is TGTGCCAGCAGTTTGTCAGGGCAAGGGAATCAGCCCCAGCATTTT.